The source of this T cell receptor (beta chain) is a study of blood T cell repertoires in COVID-19. Study at large: Spain, Italy and the United States supplied samples that represented acute and convalescent COVID-19. T cells, B-cell-depleted T cells, or PBMCs provided the cDNA or gDNA that served as material.

Per the authors' pipeline: Reference gene primer amplification yielded estimated nucleated cell counts. Assay used: immunoSEQ multiplex PCR; TCRdb lists only in-frame clones, some missing. V and J calls and clone size follow that table, whereas D and trimming were derived from the DNA. The table lists about 190,000 clones, around 87% of them singletons. The germline gives CDR1 SGHTA, CDR2 FQGNSA. The V and J ends lost 1 base and 0 bases, in that order; junction bases with no gene match: 5. CDR3 length: 17 amino acids. Material for sequencing was peripheral blood. The sequence was obtained from a man aged 50-59 years with acute or convalescent COVID-19. The chain carries TRBV7-2 and TRBJ2-3; 9 bases are a match to TRBD1. The CDR3 DNA reads TGTGCCAGCAGCTTAGACAGGGGGCTACCTAGCACAGATACGCAGTATTTT. This translates into CASSLDRGLPSTDTQYF.